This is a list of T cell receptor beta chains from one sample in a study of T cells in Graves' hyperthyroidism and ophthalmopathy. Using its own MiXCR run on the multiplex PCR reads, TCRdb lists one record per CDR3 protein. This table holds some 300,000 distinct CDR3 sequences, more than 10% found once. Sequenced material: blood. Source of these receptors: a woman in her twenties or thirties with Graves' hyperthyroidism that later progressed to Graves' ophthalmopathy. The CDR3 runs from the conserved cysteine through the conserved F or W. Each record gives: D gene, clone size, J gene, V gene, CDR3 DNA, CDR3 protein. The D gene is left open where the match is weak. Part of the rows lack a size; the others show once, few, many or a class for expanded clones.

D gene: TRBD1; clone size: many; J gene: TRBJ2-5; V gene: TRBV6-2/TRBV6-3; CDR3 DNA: TGTGCCAGCAGTGGCCGGGACAGGGTCTGGGAGACCCAGTACTTC; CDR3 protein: CASSGRDRVWETQYF
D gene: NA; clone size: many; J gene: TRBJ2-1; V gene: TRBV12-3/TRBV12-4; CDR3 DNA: TGTGCCAGCAGGGGGGTTGAGCAGTTCTTC; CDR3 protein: CASRGVEQFF
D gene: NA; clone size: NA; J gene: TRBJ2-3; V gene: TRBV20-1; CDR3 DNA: TGCAGTGCTAGAGATCGACCCGGACTCACAGATACGCAGTATTTT; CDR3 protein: CSARDRPGLTDTQYF
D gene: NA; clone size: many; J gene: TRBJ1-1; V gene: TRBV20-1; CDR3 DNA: TGCAGTCAACTTCGGGGCGGGGCCCCCGAAGCTTTCTTT; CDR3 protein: CSQLRGGAPEAFF
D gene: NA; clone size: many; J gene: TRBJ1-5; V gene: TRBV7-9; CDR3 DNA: TGTGCCAGCAGTTACAGCGCTACTAGCAATCAGCCCCAGCATTTT; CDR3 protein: CASSYSATSNQPQHF
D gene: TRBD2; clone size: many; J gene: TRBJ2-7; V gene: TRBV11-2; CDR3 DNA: TGTGCCAGCAGCTTCCCTAGCGGGAGGGCCTACGAGCAGTACTTC; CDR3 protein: CASSFPSGRAYEQYF
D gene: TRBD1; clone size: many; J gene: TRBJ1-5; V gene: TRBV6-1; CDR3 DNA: TGTGCCAGCAGTGGTTACAGGGGGACCAGCAATCAGCCCCAGCATTTT; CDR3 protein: CASSGYRGTSNQPQHF
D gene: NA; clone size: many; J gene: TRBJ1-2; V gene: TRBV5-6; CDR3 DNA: TGTGCCAGCAGTCCAGTCTTCGAATCGGTCTATGGCTACACCTTC; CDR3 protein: CASSPVFESVYGYTF
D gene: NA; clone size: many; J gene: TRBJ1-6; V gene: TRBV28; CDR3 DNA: TGTGCCAGCAGTTTATGGATGAGCTCCTATAATTCACCCCTCCACTTT; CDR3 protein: CASSLWMSSYNSPLHF
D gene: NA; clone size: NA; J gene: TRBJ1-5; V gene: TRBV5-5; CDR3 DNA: TGTGCCAGCAGCTTGGTGTTCAATCAGCCCCAGCATTTT; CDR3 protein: CASSLVFNQPQHF
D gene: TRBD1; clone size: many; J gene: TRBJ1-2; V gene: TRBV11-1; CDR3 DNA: TGTGCCAGCAGCCCAGGGGGCTCTAACTATGGCTACACCTTC; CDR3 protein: CASSPGGSNYGYTF
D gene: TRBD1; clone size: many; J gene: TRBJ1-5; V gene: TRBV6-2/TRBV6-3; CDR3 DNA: TGTGCCAGCACCGAATCATCTGACAGGGGGAGTCAGCCCCAGCATTTT; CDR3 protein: CASTESSDRGSQPQHF
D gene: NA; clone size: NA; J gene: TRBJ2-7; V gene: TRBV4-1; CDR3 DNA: TGCGCCAGCAGCCTACCGACTAACGGTCAATACGAGCAGTACTTC; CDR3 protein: CASSLPTNGQYEQYF
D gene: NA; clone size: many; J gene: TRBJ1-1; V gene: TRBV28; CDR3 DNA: TGTGCCAGCAGTTTATTGGGGGGCAGGGACACTGAAGCTTTCTTT; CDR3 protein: CASSLLGGRDTEAFF
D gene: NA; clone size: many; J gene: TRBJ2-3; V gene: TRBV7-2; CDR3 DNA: TGTGCCAGCAGCTTAATGGCGGGTCGCTGGGATACGCAGTATTTT; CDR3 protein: CASSLMAGRWDTQYF
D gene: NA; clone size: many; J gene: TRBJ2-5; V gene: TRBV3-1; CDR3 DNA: TGTGCCAGCAGCCAAGTCGGGCGGAGGGAGACCCAGTACTTC; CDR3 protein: CASSQVGRRETQYF
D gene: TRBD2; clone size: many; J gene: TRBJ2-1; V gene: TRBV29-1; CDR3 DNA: TGCAGCGTTGAAGATCTCTCGGCGGGAGGGGACTACAATGAGCAGTTCTTC; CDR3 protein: CSVEDLSAGGDYNEQFF
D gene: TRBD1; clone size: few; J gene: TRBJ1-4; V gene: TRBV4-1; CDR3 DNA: TGCGCCAGCAGCCCTGTCTTGCAGGGGGAATATGAAAAACTGTTTTTT; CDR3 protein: CASSPVLQGEYEKLFF
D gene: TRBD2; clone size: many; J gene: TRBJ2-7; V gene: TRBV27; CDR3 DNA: TGTGCCAGCAGTCCGCGACTAGCGAACGAGCAGTACTTC; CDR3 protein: CASSPRLANEQYF
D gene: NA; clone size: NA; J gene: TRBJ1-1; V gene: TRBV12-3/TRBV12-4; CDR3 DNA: TGTGCCAGCAGTAAGACACAGTACACTGAAGCTTTCTTT; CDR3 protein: CASSKTQYTEAFF
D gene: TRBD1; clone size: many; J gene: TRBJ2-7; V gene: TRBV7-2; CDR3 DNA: TGTGCCAGCAGCGGGCGACAGGGTTCCGAGCAGTACTTC; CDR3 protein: CASSGRQGSEQYF
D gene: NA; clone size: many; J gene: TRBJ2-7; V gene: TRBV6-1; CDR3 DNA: TGTGCCAGCAATTGGCCCTCCTACGAGCAGTACTTC; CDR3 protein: CASNWPSYEQYF
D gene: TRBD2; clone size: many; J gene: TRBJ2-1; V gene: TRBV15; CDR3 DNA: TGTGCCACCAGCAGGACTAGCGGGATTAGCAATGAGCAGTTCTTC; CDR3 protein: CATSRTSGISNEQFF
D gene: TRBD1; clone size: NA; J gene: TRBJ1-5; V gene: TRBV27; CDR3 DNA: TGTGCCAGCAGAGAATTACAGGGGAACCAGCCCCAGCATTTT; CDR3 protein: CASRELQGNQPQHF
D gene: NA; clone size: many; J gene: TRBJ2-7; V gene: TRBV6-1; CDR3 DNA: TGTGCCAGCAGTACCCGCCGACAGGTGAACTACGAGCAGTACTTC; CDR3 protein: CASSTRRQVNYEQYF
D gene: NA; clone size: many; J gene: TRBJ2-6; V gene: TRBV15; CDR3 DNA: TGTGCCACCAGCAGAAAATTGGGTGGGGGAGCTGGGGCCAACGTCCTGACTTTC; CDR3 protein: CATSRKLGGGAGANVLTF
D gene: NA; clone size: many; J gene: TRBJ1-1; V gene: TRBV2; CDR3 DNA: TGTGCCAGCAGTGAAGGCGGGCCAATAAAAGGGGCTTTCTTT; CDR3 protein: CASSEGGPIKGAFF
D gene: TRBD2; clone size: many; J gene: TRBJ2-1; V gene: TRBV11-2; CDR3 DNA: TGTGCCAGCAGTCCCGGACTAGCCGTATCGAATGAGCAGTTCTTC; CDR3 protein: CASSPGLAVSNEQFF
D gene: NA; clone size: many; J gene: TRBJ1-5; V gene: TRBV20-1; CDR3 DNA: TGCAGTGCTAGCGAGGGGGGCAGTTACAATCAGCCCCAGCATTTT; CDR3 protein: CSASEGGSYNQPQHF
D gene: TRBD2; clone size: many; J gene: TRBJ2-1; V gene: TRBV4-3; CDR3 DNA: TGCGCCAGCAGCCAGGGACTAGTTGCTGAGCAGTTCTTC; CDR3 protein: CASSQGLVAEQFF
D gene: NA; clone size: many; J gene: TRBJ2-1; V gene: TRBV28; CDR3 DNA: TGTGCCAGCAGTACTCCTCCCCACTTGGATGAGCAGTTCTTC; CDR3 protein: CASSTPPHLDEQFF
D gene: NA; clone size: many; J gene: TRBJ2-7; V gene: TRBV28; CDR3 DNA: TGTGCCAGCAGTCCCCATTCCCCAGACTCCGCCTACGAGCAGTACTTC; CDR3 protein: CASSPHSPDSAYEQYF